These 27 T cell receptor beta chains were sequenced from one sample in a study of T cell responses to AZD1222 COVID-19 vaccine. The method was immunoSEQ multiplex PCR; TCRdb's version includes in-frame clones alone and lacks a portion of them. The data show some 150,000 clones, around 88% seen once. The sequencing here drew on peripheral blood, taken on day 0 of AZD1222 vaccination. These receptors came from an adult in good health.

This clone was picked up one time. The CDR3 DNA reads TGTGCCAGCAGGTGGGGTCACACTGAAGCTTTCTTT. This translates into CASRWGHTEAFF. The chain uses TRBV11-2 and TRBJ1-1; D gene unclear. Germline-derived CDR1 and CDR2 are SGHAT and FQNNGV. The V end lost 6 bases, the J end lost 3 bases, and 8 bases lay between the germline ends. The CDR3 has 12 residues.

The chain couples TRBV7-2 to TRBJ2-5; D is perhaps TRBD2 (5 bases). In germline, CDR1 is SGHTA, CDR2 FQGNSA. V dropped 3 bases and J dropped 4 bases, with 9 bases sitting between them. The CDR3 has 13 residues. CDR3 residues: CASSFGVRETQYF. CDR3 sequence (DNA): TGTGCCAGCAGCTTCGGGGTCCGAGAGACCCAGTACTTC.

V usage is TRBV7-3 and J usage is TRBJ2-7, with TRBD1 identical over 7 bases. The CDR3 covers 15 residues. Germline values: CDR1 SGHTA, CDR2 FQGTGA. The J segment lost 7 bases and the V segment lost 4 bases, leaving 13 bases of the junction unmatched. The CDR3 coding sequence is TGTGCCAGCAGCTCGGGACAGCCCGGATCGGGGGAGCAGTACTTC. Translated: CASSSGQPGSGEQYF.

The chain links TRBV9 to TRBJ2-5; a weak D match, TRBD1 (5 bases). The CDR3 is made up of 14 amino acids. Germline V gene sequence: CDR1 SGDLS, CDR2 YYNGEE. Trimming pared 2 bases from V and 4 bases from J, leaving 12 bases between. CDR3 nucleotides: TGTGCCAGCAGCGTTACTGGGCAGGGAGAGACCCAGTACTTC. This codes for CASSVTGQGETQYF. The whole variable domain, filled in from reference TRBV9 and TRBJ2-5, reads DSGVTQTPKHLITATGQRVTLRCSPRSGDLSVYWYQQSLDQGLQFLIQYYNGEERAKGNILERFSAQQFPDLHSELNLSSLELGDSALYFCASSVTGQGETQYFGPGTRLLVL.

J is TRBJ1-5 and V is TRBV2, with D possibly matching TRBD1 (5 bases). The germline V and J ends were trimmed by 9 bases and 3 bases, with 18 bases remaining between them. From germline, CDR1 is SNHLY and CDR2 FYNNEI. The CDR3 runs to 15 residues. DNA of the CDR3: TGTGCCAGTCATTTGGCCCAGGGCCCCAATCAGCCCCAGCATTTT. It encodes CASHLAQGPNQPQHF.

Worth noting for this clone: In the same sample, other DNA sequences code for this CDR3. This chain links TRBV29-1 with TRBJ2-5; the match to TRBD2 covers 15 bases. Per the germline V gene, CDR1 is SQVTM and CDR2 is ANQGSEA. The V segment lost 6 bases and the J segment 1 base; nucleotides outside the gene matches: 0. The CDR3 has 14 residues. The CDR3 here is CSVGLAGGQETQYF. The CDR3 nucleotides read TGCAGCGTGGGACTAGCGGGGGGCCAAGAGACCCAGTACTTC.

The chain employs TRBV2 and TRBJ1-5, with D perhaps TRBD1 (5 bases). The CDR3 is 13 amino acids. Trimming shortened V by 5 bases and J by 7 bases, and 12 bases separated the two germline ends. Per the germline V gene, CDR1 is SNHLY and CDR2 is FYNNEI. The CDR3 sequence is CASSFLEGQPQHF. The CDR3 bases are TGTGCCAGCAGTTTTCTCGAGGGGCAGCCCCAGCATTTT.

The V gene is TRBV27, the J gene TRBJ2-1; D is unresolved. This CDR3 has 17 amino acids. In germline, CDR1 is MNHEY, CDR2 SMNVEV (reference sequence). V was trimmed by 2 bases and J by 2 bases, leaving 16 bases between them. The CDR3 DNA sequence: TGTGCCAGCAGTTTACGGGCCAAACGGGTTACCTACAATGAGCAGTTCTTC. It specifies CASSLRAKRVTYNEQFF.

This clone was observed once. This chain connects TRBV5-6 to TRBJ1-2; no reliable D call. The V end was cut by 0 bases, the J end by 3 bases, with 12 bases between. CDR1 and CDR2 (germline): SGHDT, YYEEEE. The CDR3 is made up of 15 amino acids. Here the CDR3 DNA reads TGTGCCAGCAGCTTGGTTTCAGGCTGGGACTATGGCTACACCTTC. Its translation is CASSLVSGWDYGYTF.

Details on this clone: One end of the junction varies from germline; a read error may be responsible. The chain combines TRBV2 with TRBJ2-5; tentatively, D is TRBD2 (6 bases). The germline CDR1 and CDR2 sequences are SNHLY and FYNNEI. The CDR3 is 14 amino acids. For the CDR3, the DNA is TGTGCAAGCACCGTCCGCGGGGACGGCGAGACCCAGTACTTC. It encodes CASTVRGDGETQYF.

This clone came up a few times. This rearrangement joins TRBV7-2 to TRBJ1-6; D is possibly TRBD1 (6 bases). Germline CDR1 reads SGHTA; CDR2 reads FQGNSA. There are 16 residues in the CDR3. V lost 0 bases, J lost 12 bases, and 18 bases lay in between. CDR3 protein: CASSLAGEQGTLPLHF. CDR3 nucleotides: TGTGCCAGCAGCTTAGCGGGAGAACAGGGTACATTACCCCTCCACTTT. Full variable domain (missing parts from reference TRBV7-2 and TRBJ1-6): GAGVSQSPSNKVTEKGKDVELRCDPISGHTALYWYRQSLGQGLEFLIYFQGNSAPDKSGLPSDRFSAERTGGSVSTLTIQRTQQEDSAVYLCASSLAGEQGTLPLHFGNGTRLTVT.

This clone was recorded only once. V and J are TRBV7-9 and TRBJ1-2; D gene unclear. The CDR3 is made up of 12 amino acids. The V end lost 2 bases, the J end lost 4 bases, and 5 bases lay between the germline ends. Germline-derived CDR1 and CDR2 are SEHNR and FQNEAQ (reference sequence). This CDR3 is CASSLYSYGYTF. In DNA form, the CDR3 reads TGTGCCAGCAGCTTATATAGCTATGGCTACACCTTC.

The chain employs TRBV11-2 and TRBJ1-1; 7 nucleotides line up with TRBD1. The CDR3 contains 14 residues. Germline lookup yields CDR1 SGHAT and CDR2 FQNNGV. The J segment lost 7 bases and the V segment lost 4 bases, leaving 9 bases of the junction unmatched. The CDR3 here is CASSSRQGTFEAFF. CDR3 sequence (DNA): TGTGCCAGCAGCTCACGACAGGGAACTTTTGAAGCTTTCTTT.

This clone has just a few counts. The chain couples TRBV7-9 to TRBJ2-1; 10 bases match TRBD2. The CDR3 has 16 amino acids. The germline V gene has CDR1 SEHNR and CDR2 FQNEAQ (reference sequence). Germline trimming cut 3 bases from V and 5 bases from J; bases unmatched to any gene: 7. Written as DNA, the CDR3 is TGTGCCAGCAGCTTCAACAGCGGGGGGGCGAACAATGAGCAGTTCTTC. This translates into CASSFNSGGANNEQFF.

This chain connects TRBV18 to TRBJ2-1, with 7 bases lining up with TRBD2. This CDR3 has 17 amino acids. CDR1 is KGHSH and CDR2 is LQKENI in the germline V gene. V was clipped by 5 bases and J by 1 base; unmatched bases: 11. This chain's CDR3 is CASSSVGRAGSYNEQFF. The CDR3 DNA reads TGTGCCAGCTCATCTGTTGGGCGAGCGGGGTCCTACAATGAGCAGTTCTTC.

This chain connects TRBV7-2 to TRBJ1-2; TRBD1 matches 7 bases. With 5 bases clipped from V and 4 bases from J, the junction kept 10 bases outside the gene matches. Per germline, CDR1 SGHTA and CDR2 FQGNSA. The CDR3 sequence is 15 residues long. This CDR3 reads CASSPAGQSIYGYTF. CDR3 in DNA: TGTGCCAGCAGCCCAGCGGGACAGTCGATCTATGGCTACACCTTC.

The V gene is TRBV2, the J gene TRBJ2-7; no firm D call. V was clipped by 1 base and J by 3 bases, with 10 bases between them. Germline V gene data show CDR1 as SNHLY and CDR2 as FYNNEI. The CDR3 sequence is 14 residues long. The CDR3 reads CASSEGALLYEQYF. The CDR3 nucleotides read TGTGCCAGCAGTGAAGGGGCCCTTCTCTACGAGCAGTACTTC.

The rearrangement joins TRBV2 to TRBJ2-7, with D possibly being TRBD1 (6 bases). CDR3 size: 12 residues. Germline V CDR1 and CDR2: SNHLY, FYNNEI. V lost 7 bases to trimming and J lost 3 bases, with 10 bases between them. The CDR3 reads CASKKQGYEQYF. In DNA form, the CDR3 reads TGTGCCAGCAAAAAACAGGGCTACGAGCAGTACTTC.

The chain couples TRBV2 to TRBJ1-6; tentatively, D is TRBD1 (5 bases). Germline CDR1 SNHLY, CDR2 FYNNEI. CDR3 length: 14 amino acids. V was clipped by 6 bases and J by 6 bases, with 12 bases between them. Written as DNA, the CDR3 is TGTGCCAGCAGACGGCTGCAGGGTAATTCACCCCTCCACTTT. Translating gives CASRRLQGNSPLHF.

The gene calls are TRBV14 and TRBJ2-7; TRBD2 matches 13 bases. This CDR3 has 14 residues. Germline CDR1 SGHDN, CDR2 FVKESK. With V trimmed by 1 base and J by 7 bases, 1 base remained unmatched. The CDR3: CASSQVGLAGEQYF. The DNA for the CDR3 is TGTGCCAGCAGCCAAGTGGGACTAGCGGGGGAGCAGTACTTC.

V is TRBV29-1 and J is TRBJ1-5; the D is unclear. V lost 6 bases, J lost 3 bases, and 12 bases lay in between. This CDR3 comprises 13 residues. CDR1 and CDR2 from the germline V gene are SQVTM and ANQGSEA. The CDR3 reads CSVADQDNQPQHF. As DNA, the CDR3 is TGCAGCGTAGCTGACCAGGACAATCAGCCCCAGCATTTT.

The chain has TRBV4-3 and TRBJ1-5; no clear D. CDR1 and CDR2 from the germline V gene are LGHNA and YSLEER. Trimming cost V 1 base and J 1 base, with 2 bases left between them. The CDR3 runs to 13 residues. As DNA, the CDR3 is TGCGCCAGCAGCCAAGCGAGCAATCAGCCCCAGCATTTT. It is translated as CASSQASNQPQHF.

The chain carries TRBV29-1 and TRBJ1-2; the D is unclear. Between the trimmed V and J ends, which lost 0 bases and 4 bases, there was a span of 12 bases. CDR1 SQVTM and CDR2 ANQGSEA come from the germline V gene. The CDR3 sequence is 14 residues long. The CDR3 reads CSVEDRGRSYGYTF. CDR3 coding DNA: TGCAGCGTTGAAGATCGAGGGCGGAGCTATGGCTACACCTTC. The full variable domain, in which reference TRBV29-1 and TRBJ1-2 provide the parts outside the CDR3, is SAVISQKPSRDICQRGTSLTIQCQVDSQVTMMFWYRQQPGQSLTLIATANQGSEATYESGFVIDKFPISRPNLTFSTLTVSNMSPEDSSIYLCSVEDRGRSYGYTFGSGTRLTVV.

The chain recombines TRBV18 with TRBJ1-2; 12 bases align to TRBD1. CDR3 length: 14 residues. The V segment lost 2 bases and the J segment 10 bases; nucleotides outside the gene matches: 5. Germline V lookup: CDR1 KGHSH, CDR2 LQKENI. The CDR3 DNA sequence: TGTGCCAGCTCACCATCCGGGACAGGGGGCATCTACACCTTC. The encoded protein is CASSPSGTGGIYTF.

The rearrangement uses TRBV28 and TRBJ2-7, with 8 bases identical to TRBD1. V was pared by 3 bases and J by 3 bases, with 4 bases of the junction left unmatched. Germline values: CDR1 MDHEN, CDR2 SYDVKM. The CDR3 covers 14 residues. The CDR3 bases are TGTGCCAGCAGTTTTCTTGACAGGGGCTACGAGCAGTACTTC. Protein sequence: CASSFLDRGYEQYF.

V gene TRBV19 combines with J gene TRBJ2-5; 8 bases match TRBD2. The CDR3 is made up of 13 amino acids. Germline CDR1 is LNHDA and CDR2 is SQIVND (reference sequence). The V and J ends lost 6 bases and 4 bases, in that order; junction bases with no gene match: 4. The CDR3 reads CASRKAGVETQYF. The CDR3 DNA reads TGTGCCAGTAGAAAAGCGGGGGTAGAGACCCAGTACTTC.

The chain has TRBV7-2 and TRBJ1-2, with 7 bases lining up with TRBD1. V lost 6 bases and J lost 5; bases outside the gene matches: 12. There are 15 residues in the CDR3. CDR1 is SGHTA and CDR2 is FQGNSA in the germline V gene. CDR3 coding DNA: TGTGCCAGCAGACCCTCGACAGGGCGGGGTTATGGCTACACCTTC. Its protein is CASRPSTGRGYGYTF.